This T cell receptor beta chain was sequenced in a study of cytomegalovirus exposure and HLA in healthy donors. Study-wide results and limits: TRBV6-2, TRBV6-3 and some other V segments were unresolvable in 87-base-pair reads.

The PCR had 60 Vbeta and 13 Jbeta primers. TCRdb's table, derived via immunoSEQ multiplex PCR, lists solely in-frame clones and lacks some. The data hold about 69,000 clones, with about 80% observed a single time. CDR3 length equals 15 residues. The V gene's germline CDR1 is SGHTA and CDR2 FQGNSA. V was shortened by 5 bases and J by 6 bases, with 18 bases between the two germline ends. Concerning this clone itself: Its antigen is not identified.

The chain is built from TRBV7-2 and TRBJ2-3, with D maybe TRBD2 (5 bases). Sequencing was performed on PBMCs. The receptor's source is a man in his late teens or twenties in good health and CMV-seronegative. CDR3 amino acids: CASSKLVTFFDTQYF. CDR3 nucleotides: TGTGCCAGCAGCAAACTAGTTACCTTCTTTGATACGCAGTATTTT.